The rows below give T cell receptor beta chains drawn from one sample of a study of blood T cells in healthy people across ages. TCRdb passed the 5' RACE reads through MiXCR, listing each CDR3 protein once. The sample yields 1 million or so distinct CDR3 sequences, 20% to 25% seen once. The same specimen was also included in a second study, on T cells of mothers and their children.

The sample was blood. The source of these receptors is a girl aged 2 to 10 in good health. The CDR3 runs from the conserved cysteine through the conserved F or W. D genes are given only for firm matches. Part of the rows lack a size; the others show once, few, many or a class for expanded clones.

d_call: .; v_call: TRBV6-5; j_call: TRBJ1-5; clone_size: .; cdr3_aa: CASSPGDGINQPQHF; cdr3_nt: TGTGCCAGCAGTCCCGGGGACGGGATCAATCAGCCCCAGCATTTT
d_call: TRBD1; v_call: TRBV12-3/TRBV12-4; j_call: TRBJ1-2; clone_size: .; cdr3_aa: CASSLARQGRKDGYTF; cdr3_nt: TGTGCCAGCAGTTTAGCTAGACAGGGGAGGAAGGATGGCTACACCTTC
d_call: .; v_call: TRBV12-3/TRBV12-4; j_call: TRBJ1-4; clone_size: many; cdr3_aa: CASSLGPNEKLFF; cdr3_nt: TGTGCCAGCAGCTTAGGGCCTAATGAAAAACTGTTTTTT
d_call: .; v_call: TRBV27; j_call: TRBJ1-1; clone_size: .; cdr3_aa: CASRDHTENTEAFF; cdr3_nt: TGTGCCAGCAGAGACCATACAGAGAACACTGAAGCTTTCTTT
d_call: .; v_call: TRBV6-1; j_call: TRBJ2-7; clone_size: few; cdr3_aa: CGSSDPVPNEQYF; cdr3_nt: TGTGGCAGCAGTGATCCGGTTCCCAACGAGCAGTACTTC
d_call: .; v_call: TRBV12-5; j_call: TRBJ2-6; clone_size: .; cdr3_aa: CASGLPGANVLTF; cdr3_nt: TGTGCTAGTGGCCTGCCTGGGGCCAACGTCCTGACTTTC
d_call: TRBD1; v_call: TRBV19; j_call: TRBJ2-5; clone_size: .; cdr3_aa: CASSISGGKKTQYF; cdr3_nt: TGTGCCAGTAGTATTTCAGGGGGCAAGAAGACCCAGTACTTC
d_call: .; v_call: TRBV5-1; j_call: TRBJ2-1; clone_size: .; cdr3_aa: CASSLETGDLGEQFF; cdr3_nt: TGCGCCAGCAGCTTGGAGACTGGGGACCTTGGGGAGCAGTTCTTC
d_call: .; v_call: TRBV5-1; j_call: TRBJ2-3; clone_size: few; cdr3_aa: CASSLFRATDTQYF; cdr3_nt: TGCGCCAGCAGCTTATTCAGGGCCACTGATACGCAGTATTTT
d_call: TRBD1; v_call: TRBV7-7; j_call: TRBJ2-5; clone_size: .; cdr3_aa: CASSVQGPETQYF; cdr3_nt: TGTGCTAGCAGCGTACAGGGGCCGGAGACCCAGTACTTC
d_call: TRBD2; v_call: TRBV20-1; j_call: TRBJ2-7; clone_size: .; cdr3_aa: CSAPLGGGTSGGYEQYF; cdr3_nt: TGCAGTGCTCCACTAGGGGGTGGGACTAGCGGGGGCTACGAGCAGTACTTC
d_call: .; v_call: TRBV11-2; j_call: TRBJ2-5; clone_size: few; cdr3_aa: CASSLVTGRSYEQYF; cdr3_nt: TGTGCCAGCAGCTTAGTAACGGGACGGTCCTATGAGCAGTACTTC
d_call: .; v_call: TRBV12-3/TRBV12-4; j_call: TRBJ2-5; clone_size: few; cdr3_aa: CASSLGSAAGETQYF; cdr3_nt: TGTGCCAGCAGTTTGGGTAGCGCTGCGGGTGAGACCCAGTACTTC
d_call: .; v_call: TRBV29-1; j_call: TRBJ2-7; clone_size: few; cdr3_aa: CSGDTSGEQYF; cdr3_nt: TGCAGCGGGGACACCTCGGGTGAGCAGTACTTC
d_call: .; v_call: TRBV5-1; j_call: TRBJ2-1; clone_size: .; cdr3_aa: CASSTGATYNEQFF; cdr3_nt: TGCGCCAGCAGCACGGGGGCGACCTACAATGAGCAGTTCTTC
d_call: .; v_call: TRBV21-1; j_call: TRBJ1-5; clone_size: few; cdr3_aa: CASSNTTFASNQPQHF; cdr3_nt: TGTGCCAGCAGCAATACGACATTCGCTAGCAATCAGCCCCAGCATTTT
d_call: TRBD1; v_call: TRBV5-1; j_call: TRBJ1-4; clone_size: .; cdr3_aa: CASSWDSFEEKLFF; cdr3_nt: TGCGCCAGCAGCTGGGACAGCTTCGAAGAAAAACTGTTTTTT
d_call: .; v_call: TRBV2; j_call: TRBJ2-3; clone_size: .; cdr3_aa: CASTGIRSTDTQYF; cdr3_nt: TGTGCCAGCACTGGGATCAGAAGCACAGATACGCAGTATTTT
d_call: .; v_call: TRBV3-1; j_call: TRBJ1-1; clone_size: few; cdr3_aa: CASSPLRLRTENTEAFF; cdr3_nt: TGTGCCAGCAGCCCCTTAAGGCTCAGGACGGAGAACACTGAAGCTTTCTTT
d_call: .; v_call: TRBV2; j_call: TRBJ2-7; clone_size: few; cdr3_aa: CASSAVPGKEYEQYF; cdr3_nt: TGTGCCAGCAGTGCTGTTCCAGGGAAAGAATACGAGCAGTACTTC
d_call: .; v_call: TRBV20-1; j_call: TRBJ2-1; clone_size: few; cdr3_aa: CSARPRRAEGEQFF; cdr3_nt: TGCAGTGCTAGACCTCGGCGGGCTGAAGGTGAGCAGTTCTTC
d_call: .; v_call: TRBV4-1; j_call: TRBJ1-2; clone_size: .; cdr3_aa: CASSQGGEDGYTF; cdr3_nt: TGCGCCAGCAGCCAGGGCGGTGAGGATGGCTACACCTTC
d_call: .; v_call: TRBV7-9; j_call: TRBJ2-5; clone_size: .; cdr3_aa: CASTLGQSQETQYF; cdr3_nt: TGTGCCAGTACCTTAGGACAGAGCCAAGAGACCCAGTACTTC
d_call: TRBD2; v_call: TRBV7-7; j_call: TRBJ2-3; clone_size: few; cdr3_aa: CASSLEAGGRKDTQYF; cdr3_nt: TGTGCTAGCAGCTTGGAAGCGGGGGGGCGTAAAGATACGCAGTATTTT
d_call: .; v_call: TRBV7-2; j_call: TRBJ2-1; clone_size: few; cdr3_aa: CASSLGRGRSYNEQFF; cdr3_nt: TGTGCCAGCAGCTTAGGTCGGGGTCGGTCCTACAATGAGCAGTTCTTC
d_call: .; v_call: TRBV5-1; j_call: TRBJ2-1; clone_size: .; cdr3_aa: CASSLPIFNGQFF; cdr3_nt: TGCGCCAGCAGCTTGCCCATTTTCAATGGGCAGTTCTTC
d_call: .; v_call: TRBV6-5; j_call: TRBJ2-7; clone_size: few; cdr3_aa: CASSRSRPPAGEQYF; cdr3_nt: TGTGCCAGCAGTCGTTCTAGACCACCCGCGGGCGAGCAGTACTTC
d_call: TRBD1; v_call: TRBV2; j_call: TRBJ2-6; clone_size: .; cdr3_aa: CASSGIRGYSGANVLTF; cdr3_nt: TGTGCCAGCAGTGGTATCAGGGGGTACTCTGGGGCCAACGTCCTGACTTTC
d_call: TRBD2; v_call: TRBV4-3; j_call: TRBJ2-5; clone_size: few; cdr3_aa: CASSQGAGTGETQYF; cdr3_nt: TGCGCCAGCAGCCAAGGAGCGGGGACCGGAGAGACCCAGTACTTC
d_call: .; v_call: TRBV7-9; j_call: TRBJ1-4; clone_size: .; cdr3_aa: CASSLVKGNEKLFF; cdr3_nt: TGCGCCAGTTCCCTGGTCAAGGGTAATGAAAAACTGTTTTTT
d_call: TRBD1; v_call: TRBV12-3/TRBV12-4; j_call: TRBJ1-5; clone_size: .; cdr3_aa: CASNRGNNQPQHF; cdr3_nt: TGTGCCAGCAACAGGGGGAACAATCAGCCCCAGCATTTT
d_call: .; v_call: TRBV14; j_call: TRBJ1-4; clone_size: .; cdr3_aa: CASSPRRVTANEKLFF; cdr3_nt: TGTGCCAGCAGCCCTCGTCGTGTGACAGCAAATGAAAAACTGTTTTTT
d_call: .; v_call: TRBV12-3/TRBV12-4; j_call: TRBJ2-3; clone_size: .; cdr3_aa: CASTHPRSSTDTQYF; cdr3_nt: TGTGCCAGCACTCACCCAAGATCTAGCACAGATACGCAGTATTTT
d_call: TRBD2; v_call: TRBV4-2; j_call: TRBJ2-1; clone_size: .; cdr3_aa: CASSRGRTSGSNEQFF; cdr3_nt: TGTGCCAGCAGCCGAGGGCGGACTAGCGGGAGCAATGAGCAGTTCTTC
d_call: .; v_call: TRBV7-2; j_call: TRBJ2-5; clone_size: many; cdr3_aa: CASSLAPPSPGTQYF; cdr3_nt: TGTGCCAGCAGCTTAGCGCCCCCGTCCCCCGGCACCCAGTACTTC
d_call: .; v_call: TRBV11-3; j_call: TRBJ2-2; clone_size: .; cdr3_aa: CDSSPTGYTGELFF; cdr3_nt: TGTGACAGCAGCCCAACAGGTTACACCGGGGAGCTGTTTTTT
d_call: TRBD1; v_call: TRBV4-3; j_call: TRBJ1-2; clone_size: .; cdr3_aa: CASSQDGTGAHRYTF; cdr3_nt: TGCGCCAGCAGCCAAGACGGGACAGGGGCCCATCGCTACACCTTC
d_call: .; v_call: TRBV20-1; j_call: TRBJ2-7; clone_size: .; cdr3_aa: CSAMADSYEQYF; cdr3_nt: TGCAGTGCCATGGCCGACTCCTACGAGCAGTACTTC
d_call: .; v_call: TRBV9; j_call: TRBJ1-2; clone_size: few; cdr3_aa: CASSVEGDRYTF; cdr3_nt: TGTGCCAGCAGCGTTGAGGGGGACCGCTACACCTTC
d_call: .; v_call: TRBV29-1; j_call: TRBJ2-7; clone_size: .; cdr3_aa: CSAGVTGGSYEQYF; cdr3_nt: TGCAGCGCTGGGGTGACTGGCGGGTCCTACGAGCAGTACTTC
d_call: .; v_call: TRBV2; j_call: TRBJ1-1; clone_size: few; cdr3_aa: CASSEKLNTEAFF; cdr3_nt: TGTGCCAGCAGTGAAAAGCTGAACACTGAAGCTTTCTTT
d_call: .; v_call: TRBV12-3/TRBV12-4; j_call: TRBJ2-2; clone_size: few; cdr3_aa: CASSITGVLGELFF; cdr3_nt: TGTGCCAGCAGTATTACAGGAGTCTTGGGGGAGCTGTTTTTT
d_call: .; v_call: TRBV4-1; j_call: TRBJ2-2; clone_size: few; cdr3_aa: CASSQGWTDTGELFF; cdr3_nt: TGCGCCAGCAGCCAGGGGTGGACTGACACCGGGGAGCTGTTTTTT